The rows below give T cell receptor beta chains drawn from one sample of a study of CD8+CD57+ T cells in acquired aplastic anemia. TCRdb called the reads again in MiXCR, with one record for every CDR3 protein. Of about 270,000 distinct CDR3 sequences in the sample, 56% were seen once. Source material: sorted CD4+, CD8+, or CD8+CD57+ T cells (not recorded which) from PBMCs. These receptors were collected from a human donor with severe aplastic anemia or a healthy control (not recorded which). CDR3s include the opening cysteine and the closing phenylalanine or tryptophan. A D gene is named only where the DNA matches it firmly. For some rows the clone size is stated as once, few or many, or as a class when expanded; others skip it.

TRBJ1-2 | TRBD1 | TRBV20-1 | - | 13 | CSAKGQNNYGYTF | TGCAGTGCTAAGGGACAGAATAACTATGGCTACACCTTC
TRBJ2-3 | TRBD2 | TRBV20-1 | - | 15 | CSASLAVLSTDTQYF | TGCAGTGCTAGCCTAGCGGTCCTTAGCACAGATACGCAGTATTTT
TRBJ2-1 | TRBD2 | TRBV20-1 | - | 12 | CSAIAGGRGQFF | TGCAGTGCTATAGCGGGGGGGCGAGGGCAGTTCTTC
TRBJ2-1 | - | TRBV9 | - | 15 | CASSPTAISYNEQFF | TGTGCCAGCAGCCCGACCGCGATCTCCTACAATGAGCAGTTCTTC
TRBJ2-3 | - | TRBV5-1 | - | 15 | CASSSGNRGADTQYF | TGCGCCAGCAGCTCCGGGAACCGAGGCGCAGATACGCAGTATTTT
TRBJ2-7 | - | TRBV7-2 | - | 13 | CASSLSRVHEQYF | TGTGCCAGCAGCTTATCTCGCGTCCACGAGCAGTACTTC
TRBJ2-5 | - | TRBV3-1 | many | 13 | CASYGRGQETQYF | TGTGCCAGCTACGGCAGGGGCCAAGAGACCCAGTACTTC
TRBJ1-6 | - | TRBV7-9 | many | 18 | CASSLGGGSGTIGSPLHF | TGTGCCAGCAGCTTAGGGGGGGGGTCGGGGACGATCGGATCACCCCTCCACTTT
TRBJ2-2 | - | TRBV19 | many | 17 | CASSIRGAQGGSGELFF | TGTGCCAGTAGTATCCGGGGTGCACAGGGGGGGTCCGGGGAGCTGTTTTTT
TRBJ2-1 | - | TRBV24-1 | once | 13 | CATTTSSYNEQFF | TGTGCCACCACTACGAGCTCCTACAATGAGCAGTTCTTC
TRBJ1-2 | - | TRBV10-2 | many | 15 | CASSELSTTNYGYTF | TGCGCCAGCAGTGAGCTCTCCACTACTAACTATGGCTACACCTTC
TRBJ2-7 | TRBD2 | TRBV12-3/TRBV12-4 | - | 14 | CASRVTSSTYEQYF | TGTGCCAGCAGAGTGACTAGCTCGACCTACGAGCAGTACTTC
TRBJ2-7 | TRBD1 | TRBV7-6 | few | 14 | CASSPGTGKYEQYF | TGTGCCAGCAGCCCGGGGACAGGAAAATACGAGCAGTACTTC
TRBJ1-1 | TRBD1 | TRBV7-8 | - | 15 | CASKLTGTGNTEAFF | TGTGCCAGCAAACTCACCGGGACAGGGAACACTGAAGCTTTCTTT
TRBJ2-3 | - | TRBV20-1 | - | 14 | CSARERGLGDTQYF | TGCAGTGCTAGAGAGCGGGGTCTGGGAGATACGCAGTATTTT
TRBJ1-6 | - | TRBV6-5 | - | 14 | CASSYRQDNSPLHF | TGTGCCAGCAGTTACCGACAGGATAATTCACCCCTCCACTTT
TRBJ2-7 | - | TRBV5-6 | - | 15 | CASSLEPRGSYEQYF | TGTGCCAGCAGCTTGGAGCCAAGGGGCTCCTACGAGCAGTACTTC
TRBJ1-5 | - | TRBV20-1 | once | 18 | CSARRFLTRRSINQPQHF | TGCAGTGCTAGACGCTTCCTGACACGACGATCAATCAATCAGCCCCAGCATTTT
TRBJ2-3 | - | TRBV20-1 | few | 11 | CSARKADTQYF | TGCAGTGCTAGGAAAGCGGATACGCAGTATTTT
TRBJ2-5 | - | TRBV9 | - | 14 | CASSAGTYQETQYF | TGTGCCAGCAGCGCCGGGACCTACCAAGAGACCCAGTACTTC
TRBJ1-1 | - | TRBV7-3 | - | 13 | CASSLWSSSEAFF | TGTGCCAGCAGCTTGTGGAGTTCCTCTGAAGCTTTCTTT
TRBJ2-3 | TRBD2 | TRBV2 | once | 15 | CATRLTSGGTDTQYF | TGTGCCACCCGCCTGACTAGCGGGGGCACAGATACGCAGTATTTT
TRBJ1-1 | TRBD1 | TRBV10-3 | few | 13 | CAIRDRGYTEAFF | TGTGCCATCAGGGACAGGGGGTACACTGAAGCTTTCTTT
TRBJ1-2 | - | TRBV9 | once | 12 | CASSARAYGYTF | TGTGCCAGCAGCGCCCGGGCCTATGGCTACACCTTC
TRBJ1-2 | - | TRBV20-1 | - | 13 | CSASIPGQDGYTF | TGCAGTGCTAGTATTCCAGGGCAGGATGGCTACACCTTC
TRBJ2-2 | TRBD2 | TRBV24-1 | many | 17 | CATSDLNSGGRIGELFF | TGTGCCACCAGTGATTTGAATAGCGGGGGCAGGATCGGGGAGCTGTTTTTT
TRBJ2-5 | TRBD2 | TRBV29-1 | many | 14 | CSVGIAGGQETQYF | TGCAGCGTTGGCATAGCGGGGGGCCAAGAGACCCAGTACTTC
TRBJ1-2 | - | TRBV6-5 | many | 14 | CASSYLGVLYGYTF | TGTGCCAGCAGTTACTTGGGAGTGCTCTATGGCTACACCTTC
TRBJ1-2 | TRBD1 | TRBV7-2 | - | 14 | CASSLADRVGGYTF | TGTGCCAGCAGCTTAGCGGACAGGGTAGGTGGCTACACCTTC
TRBJ1-3 | TRBD1 | TRBV10-3 | - | 15 | CAIRRDRDNGYTIYF | TGTGCCATCAGGCGGGACAGGGATAATGGCTACACCATATATTTT
TRBJ1-2 | - | TRBV5-6 | many | 14 | CASSLWPSNYGYTF | TGTGCCAGCAGCTTGTGGCCATCTAACTATGGCTACACCTTC
TRBJ1-5 | TRBD1 | TRBV20-1 | few | 12 | CSAQGGGQPQHF | TGCAGTGCTCAGGGGGGTGGTCAGCCCCAGCATTTT
TRBJ2-3 | - | TRBV20-1 | many | 18 | CSATLGLAIVLGTDTQYF | TGCAGTGCAACCCTGGGGCTAGCGATCGTTTTAGGCACAGATACGCAGTATTTT
TRBJ1-2 | TRBD1 | TRBV5-1 | many | 14 | CASSPGQGTQGYTF | TGCGCCAGCAGCCCGGGACAGGGGACCCAGGGCTACACCTTC
TRBJ2-7 | - | TRBV5-6 | - | 14 | CASSPQGDGYEQYF | TGTGCCAGCAGCCCGCAGGGCGATGGCTACGAGCAGTACTTC
TRBJ1-5 | TRBD1 | TRBV2 | - | 17 | CASSEETGIAGNQPQHF | TGTGCCAGCAGTGAAGAGACAGGGATAGCAGGCAATCAGCCCCAGCATTTT
TRBJ1-2 | - | TRBV15 | - | 13 | CATSRDHGSGYTF | TGTGCCACCAGCAGAGATCATGGGTCTGGCTACACCTTC
TRBJ1-2 | - | TRBV25-1 | - | 16 | CASSESRTALPRGYTF | TGTGCCAGCAGTGAAAGTAGGACAGCCTTACCGAGGGGCTACACCTTC
TRBJ2-1 | TRBD1 | TRBV9 | - | 14 | CASSAGQAYNEQFF | TGTGCCAGCAGCGCCGGACAGGCATACAATGAGCAGTTCTTC
TRBJ2-3 | - | TRBV20-1 | many | 15 | CSASTRGGGTDTQYF | TGCAGTGCTTCGACTAGAGGGGGCGGCACAGATACGCAGTATTTT
TRBJ1-6 | - | TRBV4-3 | many | 17 | CASSQVVGGQGNSPLHF | TGCGCCAGCAGCCAAGTGGTGGGCGGTCAGGGCAATTCACCCCTCCACTTT
TRBJ2-2 | TRBD1 | TRBV27 | few | 16 | CASSSPGQGNTGELFF | TGTGCCAGCAGTTCTCCGGGACAGGGGAACACCGGGGAGCTGTTTTTT
TRBJ1-1 | TRBD1 | TRBV5-1 | - | 14 | CASSSPGKGAQAFF | TGCGCCAGCAGCTCCCCGGGGAAGGGGGCTCAAGCTTTCTTT
TRBJ1-6 | TRBD1 | TRBV5-1 | - | 15 | CASSLGSGQGISLHF | TGCGCCAGCAGCTTGGGATCCGGACAGGGAATATCCCTCCACTTT
TRBJ2-3 | - | TRBV19 | - | 12 | CASSKDTDTQYF | TGTGCCAGTAGCAAGGATACGGATACGCAGTATTTT
TRBJ2-1 | TRBD2 | TRBV19 | - | 16 | CASSILTSGGYNEQFF | TGTGCCAGTAGTATCCTTACTAGCGGGGGCTACAATGAGCAGTTCTTC
TRBJ2-5 | - | TRBV5-1 | many | 14 | CASSEGRGTETQYF | TGCGCCAGCAGCGAGGGCAGGGGAACGGAGACCCAGTACTTC
TRBJ2-3 | - | TRBV12-3/TRBV12-4 | once | 8 | CASNGQYF | TGTGCCAGCAATGGGCAGTATTTT